The following is a TCR beta chain sequence with its context. This specimen includes other DNA sequences encoding the same CDR3. The sample comes from a study of blood T cell repertoires in COVID-19. The study assigned cohorts using participant-reported clinical history. TCRdb's copy holds only in-frame clones and misses some; the assay was immunoSEQ multiplex PCR. This sample has under 300,000 clones, with roughly 93% found just once. The V gene lost 1 base and the J gene lost 1 base, with 7 bases spanning the gap. The germline V gene encodes CDR1 LNHNV and CDR2 YYDKDF (reference sequence). This CDR3 has 14 residues.

This TCR was recovered from a woman aged 40 to 50 with acute COVID-19. The specimen sequenced was PBMCs or T cells enriched from blood (not recorded which). V gene TRBV15 combines with J gene TRBJ2-5, with unresolved D. In DNA form, the CDR3 reads TGTGCCACCAGCAGAGGCTCAGGCCAAGAGACCCAGTACTTC. Its protein is CATSRGSGQETQYF.